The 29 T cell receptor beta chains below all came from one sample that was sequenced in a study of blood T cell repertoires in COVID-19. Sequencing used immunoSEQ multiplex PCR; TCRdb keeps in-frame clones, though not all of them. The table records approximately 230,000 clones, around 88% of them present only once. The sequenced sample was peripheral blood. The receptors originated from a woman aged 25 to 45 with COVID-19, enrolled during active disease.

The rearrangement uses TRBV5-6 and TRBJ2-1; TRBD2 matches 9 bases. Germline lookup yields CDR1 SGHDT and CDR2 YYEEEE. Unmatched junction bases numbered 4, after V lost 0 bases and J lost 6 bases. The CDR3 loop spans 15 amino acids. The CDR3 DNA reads TGTGCCAGCAGCTTGGACCGCGGGAGGGCCAATGAGCAGTTCTTC. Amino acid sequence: CASSLDRGRANEQFF. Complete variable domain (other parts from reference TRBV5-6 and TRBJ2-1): DAGVTQSPTHLIKTRGQQVTLRCSPKSGHDTVSWYQQALGQGPQFIFQYYEEEERQRGNFPDRFSGHQFPNYSSELNVNALLLGDSALYLCASSLDRGRANEQFFGPGTRLTVL.

CDR3 sequence: CASSNGQATNYGYTF. The CDR3 coding sequence is TGTGCCAGCAGTAACGGACAGGCGACAAACTATGGCTACACCTTC. The V and J genes are TRBV6-2 or TRBV6-3 and TRBJ1-2; 7 nucleotides align to TRBD1. Germline lookup yields CDR1 MNHEY and CDR2 SVGEGT. CDR3 length equals 15 residues. The V segment lost 5 bases and the J segment 2 bases; nucleotides outside the gene matches: 8.

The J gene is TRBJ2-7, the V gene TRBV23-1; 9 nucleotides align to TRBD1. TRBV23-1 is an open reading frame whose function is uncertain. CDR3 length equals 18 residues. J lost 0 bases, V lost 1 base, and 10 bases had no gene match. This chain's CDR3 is CASSQWDRAIRSSYEQYV. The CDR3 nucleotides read TGCGCCAGCAGTCAATGGGACAGGGCAATTCGTAGCTCCTACGAGCAGTACGTC.

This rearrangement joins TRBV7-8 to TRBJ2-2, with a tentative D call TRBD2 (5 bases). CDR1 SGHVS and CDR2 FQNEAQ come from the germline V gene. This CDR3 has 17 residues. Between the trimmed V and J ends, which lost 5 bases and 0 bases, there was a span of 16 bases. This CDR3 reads CASSPWVGVTNTGELFF. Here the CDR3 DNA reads TGTGCCAGCAGCCCATGGGTCGGGGTTACGAACACCGGGGAGCTGTTTTTT.

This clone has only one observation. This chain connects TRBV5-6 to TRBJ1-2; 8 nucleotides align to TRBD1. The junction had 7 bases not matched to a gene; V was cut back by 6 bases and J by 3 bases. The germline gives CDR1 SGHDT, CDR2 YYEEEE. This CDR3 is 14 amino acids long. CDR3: CASTTTGDYYGYTF. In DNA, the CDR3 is TGTGCCAGCACCACGACAGGGGATTACTATGGCTACACCTTC. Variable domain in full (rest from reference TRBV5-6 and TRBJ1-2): DAGVTQSPTHLIKTRGQQVTLRCSPKSGHDTVSWYQQALGQGPQFIFQYYEEEERQRGNFPDRFSGHQFPNYSSELNVNALLLGDSALYLCASTTTGDYYGYTFGSGTRLTVV.

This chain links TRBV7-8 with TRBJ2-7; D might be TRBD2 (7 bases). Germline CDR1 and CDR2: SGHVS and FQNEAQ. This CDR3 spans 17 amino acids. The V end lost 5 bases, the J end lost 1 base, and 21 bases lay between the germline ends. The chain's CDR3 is CASSREGGQDSSYEQYF. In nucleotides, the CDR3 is TGTGCCAGCAGCAGAGAGGGGGGGCAGGACTCTTCCTACGAGCAGTACTTC.

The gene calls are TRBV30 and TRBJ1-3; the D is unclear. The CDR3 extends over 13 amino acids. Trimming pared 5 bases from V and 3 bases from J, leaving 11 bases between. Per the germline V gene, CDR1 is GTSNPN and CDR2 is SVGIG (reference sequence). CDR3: CAWGRADGNTIYF. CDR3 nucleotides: TGTGCCTGGGGGAGGGCAGATGGAAACACCATATATTTT.

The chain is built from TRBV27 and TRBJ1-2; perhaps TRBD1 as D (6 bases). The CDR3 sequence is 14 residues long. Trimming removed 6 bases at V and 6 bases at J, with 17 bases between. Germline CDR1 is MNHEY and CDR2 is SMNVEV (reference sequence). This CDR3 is CASSRPGQIDGYTF. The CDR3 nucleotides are TGTGCCAGCAGCCGTCCGGGACAAATCGATGGCTACACCTTC.

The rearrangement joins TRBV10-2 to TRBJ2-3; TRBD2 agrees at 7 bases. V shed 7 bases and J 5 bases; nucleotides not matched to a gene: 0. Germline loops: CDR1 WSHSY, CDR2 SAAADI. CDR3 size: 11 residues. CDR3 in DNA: TGCGCCAGCACGGGGGGAGATACGCAGTATTTT. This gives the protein CASTGGDTQYF.

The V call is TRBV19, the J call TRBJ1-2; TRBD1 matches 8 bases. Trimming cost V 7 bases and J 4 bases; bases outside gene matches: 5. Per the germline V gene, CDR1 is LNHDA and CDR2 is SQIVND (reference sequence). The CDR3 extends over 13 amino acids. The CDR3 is CASTPGQAYGYTF. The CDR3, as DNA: TGTGCCAGTACCCCGGGACAGGCCTATGGCTACACCTTC.

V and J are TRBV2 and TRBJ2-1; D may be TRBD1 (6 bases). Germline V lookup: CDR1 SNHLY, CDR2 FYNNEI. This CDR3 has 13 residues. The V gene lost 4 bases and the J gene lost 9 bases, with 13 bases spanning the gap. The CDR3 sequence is CASSGQDEFEQFF. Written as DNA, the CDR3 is TGTGCCAGCAGTGGACAGGACGAGTTTGAGCAGTTCTTC.

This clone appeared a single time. CDR3 DNA: TGCGCCAGCAGCCAAGATTCGCGGGCCGGTTTTAATGAGCAGTTCTTC. The encoded protein is CASSQDSRAGFNEQFF. The chain has TRBV4-3 and TRBJ2-1, with TRBD2 as a possible D gene (5 bases). V lost 0 bases and J 7 bases, leaving 16 bases between the germline ends. Looked up from germline, CDR1 is LGHNA and CDR2 is YSLEER. The CDR3 sequence is 16 residues long.

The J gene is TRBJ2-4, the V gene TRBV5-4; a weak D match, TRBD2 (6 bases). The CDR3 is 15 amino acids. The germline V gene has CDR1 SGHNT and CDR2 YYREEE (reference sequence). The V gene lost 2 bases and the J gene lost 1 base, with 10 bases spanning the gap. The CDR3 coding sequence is TGTGCCAGCAGCTTTATGGGGGGTGCCAAAAACATTCAGTACTTC. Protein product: CASSFMGGAKNIQYF.

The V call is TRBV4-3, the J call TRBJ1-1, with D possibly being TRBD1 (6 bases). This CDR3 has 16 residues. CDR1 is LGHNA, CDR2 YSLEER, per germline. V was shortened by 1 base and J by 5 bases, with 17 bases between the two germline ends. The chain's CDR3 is CASSQGRFGTKTEAFF. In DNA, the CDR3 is TGCGCCAGCAGCCAAGGCAGGTTCGGGACAAAAACTGAAGCTTTCTTT.

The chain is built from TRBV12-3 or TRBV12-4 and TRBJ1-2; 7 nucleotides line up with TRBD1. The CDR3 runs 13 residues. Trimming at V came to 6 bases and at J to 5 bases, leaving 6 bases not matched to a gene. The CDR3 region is CASSPGQVYGYTF. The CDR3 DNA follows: TGTGCCAGCAGCCCTGGACAGGTATATGGCTACACCTTC.

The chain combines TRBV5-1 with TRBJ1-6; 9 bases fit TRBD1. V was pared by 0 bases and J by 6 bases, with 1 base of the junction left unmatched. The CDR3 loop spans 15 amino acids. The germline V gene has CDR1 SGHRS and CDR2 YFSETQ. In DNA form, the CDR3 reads TGCGCCAGCAGCTTGGACAGGGGGCGTAATTCACCCCTCCACTTT. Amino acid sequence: CASSLDRGRNSPLHF.

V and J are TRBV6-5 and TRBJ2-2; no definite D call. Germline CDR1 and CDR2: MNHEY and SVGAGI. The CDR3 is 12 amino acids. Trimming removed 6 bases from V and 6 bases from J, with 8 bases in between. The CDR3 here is CASRSHSGELFF. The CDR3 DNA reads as TGTGCCAGCAGGAGTCATTCCGGGGAGCTGTTTTTT.

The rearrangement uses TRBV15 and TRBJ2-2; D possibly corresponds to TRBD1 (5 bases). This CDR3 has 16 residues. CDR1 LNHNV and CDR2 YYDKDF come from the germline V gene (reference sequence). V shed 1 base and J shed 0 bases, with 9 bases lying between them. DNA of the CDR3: TGTGCCACCAGCAGAGCTCAGGGATCGAACACCGGGGAGCTGTTTTTT. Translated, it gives CATSRAQGSNTGELFF.

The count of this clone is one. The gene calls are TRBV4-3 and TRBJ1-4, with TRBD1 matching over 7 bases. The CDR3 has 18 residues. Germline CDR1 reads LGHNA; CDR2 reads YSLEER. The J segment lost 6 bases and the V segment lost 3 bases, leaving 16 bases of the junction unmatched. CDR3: CASSQRLQNRGRDEKLFF. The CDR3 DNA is TGCGCCAGCAGCCAGAGATTGCAGAACAGGGGCAGAGATGAAAAACTGTTTTTT.

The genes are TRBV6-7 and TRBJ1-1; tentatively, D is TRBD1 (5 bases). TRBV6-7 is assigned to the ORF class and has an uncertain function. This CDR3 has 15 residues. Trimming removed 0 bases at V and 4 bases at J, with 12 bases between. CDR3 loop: CASSYSGRVGTEAFF. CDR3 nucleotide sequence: TGTGCCAGCAGTTACTCGGGCAGGGTGGGCACTGAAGCTTTCTTT.

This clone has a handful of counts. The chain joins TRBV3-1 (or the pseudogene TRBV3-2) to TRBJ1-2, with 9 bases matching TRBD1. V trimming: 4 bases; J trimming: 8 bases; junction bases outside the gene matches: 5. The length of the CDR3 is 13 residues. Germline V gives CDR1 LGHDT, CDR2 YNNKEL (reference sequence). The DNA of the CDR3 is TGTGCCAGCAGCCTTACAGGGGGCGCAGGCTACACCTTC. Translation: CASSLTGGAGYTF.

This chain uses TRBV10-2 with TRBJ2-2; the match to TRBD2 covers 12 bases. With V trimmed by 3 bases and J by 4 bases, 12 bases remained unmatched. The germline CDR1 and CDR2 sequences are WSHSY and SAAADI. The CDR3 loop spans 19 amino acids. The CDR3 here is CASSDAATSGSVSTGELFF. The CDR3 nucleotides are TGCGCCAGCAGTGATGCCGCGACTAGCGGGAGTGTGTCCACCGGGGAGCTGTTTTTT.

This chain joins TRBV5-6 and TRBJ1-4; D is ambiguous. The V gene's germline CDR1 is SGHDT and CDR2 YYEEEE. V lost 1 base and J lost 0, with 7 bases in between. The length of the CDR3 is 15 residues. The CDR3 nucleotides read TGTGCCAGCAGCTTGAGTCTAGCAACTAATGAAAAACTGTTTTTT. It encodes CASSLSLATNEKLFF.

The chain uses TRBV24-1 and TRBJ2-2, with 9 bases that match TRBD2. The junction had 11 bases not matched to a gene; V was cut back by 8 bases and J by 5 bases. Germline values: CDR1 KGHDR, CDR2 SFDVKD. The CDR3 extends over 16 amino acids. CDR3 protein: CATNAGGRSGTGELFF. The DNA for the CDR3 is TGTGCCACCAATGCGGGAGGGAGGTCCGGAACCGGGGAGCTGTTTTTT.

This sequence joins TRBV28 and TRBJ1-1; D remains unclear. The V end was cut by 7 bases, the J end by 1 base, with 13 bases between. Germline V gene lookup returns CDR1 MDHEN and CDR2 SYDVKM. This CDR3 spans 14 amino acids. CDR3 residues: CASILPGANTEAFF. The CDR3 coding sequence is TGTGCCAGCATTCTCCCGGGAGCGAACACTGAAGCTTTCTTT.

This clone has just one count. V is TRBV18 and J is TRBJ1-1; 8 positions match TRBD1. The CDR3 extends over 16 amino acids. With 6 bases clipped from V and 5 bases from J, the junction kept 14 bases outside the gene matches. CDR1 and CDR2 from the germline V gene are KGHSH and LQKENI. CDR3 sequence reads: CASSPNGQGAGTEAFF. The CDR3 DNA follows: TGTGCCAGCTCGCCCAACGGACAGGGTGCGGGGACTGAAGCTTTCTTT. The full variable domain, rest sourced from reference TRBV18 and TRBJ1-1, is NAGVMQNPRHLVRRRGQEARLRCSPMKGHSHVYWYRQLPEEGLKFMVYLQKENIIDESGMPKERFSAEFPKEGPSILRIQQVVRGDSAAYFCASSPNGQGAGTEAFFGQGTRLTVV.

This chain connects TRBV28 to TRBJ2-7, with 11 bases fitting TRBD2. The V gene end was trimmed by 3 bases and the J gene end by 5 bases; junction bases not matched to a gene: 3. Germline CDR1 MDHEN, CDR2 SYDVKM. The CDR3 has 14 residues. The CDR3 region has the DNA TGTGCCAGCAGTTTGGGGACTAGCGGCGACGAGCAGTACTTC. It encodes CASSLGTSGDEQYF. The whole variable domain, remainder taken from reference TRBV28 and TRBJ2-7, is DVKVTQSSRYLVKRTGEKVFLECVQDMDHENMFWYRQDPGLGLRLIYFSYDVKMKEKGDIPEGYSVSREKKERFSLILESASTNQTSMYLCASSLGTSGDEQYFGPGTRLTVT.

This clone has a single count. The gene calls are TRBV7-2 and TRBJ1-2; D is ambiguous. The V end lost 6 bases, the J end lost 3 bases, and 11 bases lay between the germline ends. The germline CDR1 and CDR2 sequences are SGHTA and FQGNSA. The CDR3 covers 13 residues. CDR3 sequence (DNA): TGTGCCAGCAGTCGAGGGCAGGACTATGGCTACACCTTC. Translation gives CASSRGQDYGYTF.

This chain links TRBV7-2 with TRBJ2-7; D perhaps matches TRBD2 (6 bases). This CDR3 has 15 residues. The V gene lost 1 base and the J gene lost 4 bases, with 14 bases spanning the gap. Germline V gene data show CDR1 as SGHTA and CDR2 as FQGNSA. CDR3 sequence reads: CASSLGVTSRYEQYF. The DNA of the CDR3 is TGTGCCAGCAGCTTAGGGGTCACTAGCCGGTACGAGCAGTACTTC.